This T cell receptor beta chain was captured by sequencing in a study of molecular identifiers for immune sequencing clone quantification. This clonotype was seen ten or more times. MiXCR, run by TCRdb on the PCR reads, gives a single entry per CDR3 protein. The data show over 600,000 distinct CDR3 sequences, just under 20% seen once. V was trimmed by 5 bases and J by 3 bases, leaving 9 bases between them. The CDR3 covers 13 residues. Germline V lookup: CDR1 LGHNA, CDR2 YSLEER. The chain recombines TRBV4-3 with TRBJ2-3; the D is unclear. The sample was naive CD8+ T cells from blood, with Jurkat cell RNA spiked in. Subset specified: FACS-sorted CD8+CD4-CCR7+CD45RA+ naive T cells. The TCR sequence derives from a human donor in good health. Some libraries in this study had Jurkat cell RNA spiked in. The CDR3: CASSVSRTDTQYF. Written as DNA, the CDR3 is TGCGCCAGCAGCGTGAGCCGAACAGATACGCAGTATTTT.